This paragraph reports one T cell receptor (beta chain). This sample was taken from a study of blood T cell repertoires in COVID-19. As for the study in general: Samples came from the United States, Italy and Spain, spanning acute and convalescent COVID-19. The analysed material was cDNA or gDNA that came from T cells, B-cell-depleted T cells, or PBMCs.

TCRdb keeps only in-frame clones here, not all; method: immunoSEQ multiplex PCR. The sample has more than 85,000 clones, approximately 80% seen once; the top ten hold 24%. This CDR3 is 12 amino acids long. Trimming pared 7 bases from V and 7 bases from J, leaving 11 bases between. CDR1 MDHEN and CDR2 SYDVKM come from the germline V gene. Sequenced: peripheral blood. V is TRBV28 and J is TRBJ1-5, with D maybe TRBD1 (5 bases). The clonotype originates from a human donor in a cohort sampled during active COVID-19. This CDR3 is CASTQTAQPQHF. In nucleotides, the CDR3 is TGTGCCAGCACCCAGACAGCACAGCCCCAGCATTTT. The complete variable domain, with remaining parts taken from reference TRBV28 and TRBJ1-5, reads DVKVTQSSRYLVKRTGEKVFLECVQDMDHENMFWYRQDPGLGLRLIYFSYDVKMKEKGDIPEGYSVSREKKERFSLILESASTNQTSMYLCASTQTAQPQHFGDGTRLSIL.